The 28 T cell receptor beta chains below come from one sample, sequenced in a study of OX40 agonist ivuxolimab in advanced cancers. Measured with immunoSEQ multiplex PCR; TCRdb has only the in-frame clones, and not every one. The sample carries under 25,000 clones, 74% recorded once. This sample comprised CD4+ or CD8+ T cells sorted from blood, obtained in a trial of the OX40 agonist ivuxolimab. All receptors come from an adult with an advanced solid tumor such as melanoma, head and neck, liver or kidney cancer.

The rearrangement links TRBV5-8 to TRBJ2-5; TRBD1 or TRBD2 may be the D gene (5 bases each). CDR1 and CDR2 (germline): SGHTS, YDEGEE. The CDR3 runs 12 residues. Trimming cost V 0 bases and J 13 bases, with 13 bases left between them. The CDR3 loop is CASSLGQRVPYF. The CDR3 nucleotides read TGTGCCAGCAGCTTGGGACAGAGGGTTCCGTACTTC.

Points on this clone: One end of the junction is discordant with germline, which a read error may explain. The CDR3 bases are TGTGCCAGCAGTTACTCGACAGGGATCCCCTATGGCTACACCTTC. Its protein product is CASSYSTGIPYGYTF. The chain is built from TRBV6-4 and TRBJ1-2; the match to TRBD1 covers 7 bases. The CDR3 covers 15 residues. CDR1 and CDR2 (germline): MRHNA, SNTAGT.

CDR3 loop: CAWSLGRGISYEQYF. As DNA, the CDR3 is TGTGCCTGGAGTCTCGGCAGGGGGATTTCCTACGAGCAGTACTTC. The V call is TRBV30, the J call TRBJ2-7; 7 bases agree with TRBD1. With 2 bases clipped from V and 1 base from J, the junction kept 8 bases outside the gene matches. The CDR3 has 15 amino acids. Germline CDR1 reads GTSNPN; CDR2 reads SVGIG (reference sequence).

V gene TRBV13 combines with J gene TRBJ2-2, with 8 bases aligning to TRBD2. After removal of 1 base from V and 7 bases from J, the junction contained 14 bases not matched to a gene. CDR3 size: 18 residues. Germline CDR1 is PRHDT and CDR2 is FYEKMQ (reference sequence). The CDR3 DNA is TGTGCCAGCAGCTTAGACGCGGGAGGCCCCTGGGGGAGCGGGGAGCTGTTTTTT. Encoded protein: CASSLDAGGPWGSGELFF.

The chain has TRBV7-9 and TRBJ2-1; possibly TRBD1 for D (5 bases). Germline assignment: CDR1 SEHNR and CDR2 FQNEAQ (reference sequence). CDR3 length equals 16 residues. Trimming removed 4 bases from V and 0 bases from J, with 13 bases in between. The CDR3 loop reads CASSSDTLSSYNEQFF. DNA of the CDR3: TGTGCCAGCAGCTCGGACACACTCAGCTCCTACAATGAGCAGTTCTTC.

The CDR3 nucleotides read TGTGCCAGCAGCTTGGGGACAGGGGTCGACGAGCAGTACTTC. It is translated as CASSLGTGVDEQYF. The rearrangement links TRBV11-2 to TRBJ2-7, with 10 bases matching TRBD1. Germline CDR1 and CDR2: SGHAT and FQNNGV. J gave up 5 bases and V 3 bases, and 4 bases lay outside the gene matches. The CDR3 loop spans 14 amino acids.

This clone was detected a few times. Different DNA sequences within this sample yield the same CDR3. The chain couples TRBV9 to TRBJ1-5; D perhaps matches TRBD1 (5 bases). Germline lookup yields CDR1 SGDLS and CDR2 YYNGEE. The CDR3 length is 14 residues. V lost 0 bases and J 3 bases, leaving 7 bases between the germline ends. The CDR3, as DNA: TGTGCCAGCAGCGTAGGGGGCCCCAATCAGCCCCAGCATTTT. Translated: CASSVGGPNQPQHF.

V and J are TRBV4-1 and TRBJ2-1; 9 positions agree with TRBD2. The CDR3 runs 14 residues. CDR1 and CDR2 from the germline V gene are MGHRA and YSYEKL. Unmatched junction bases numbered 2, after V lost 3 bases and J lost 5 bases. The CDR3 coding sequence is TGCGCCAGCAGCCAGACTAGCGGAAACAATGAGCAGTTCTTC. It specifies CASSQTSGNNEQFF.

The chain uses TRBV4-1 and TRBJ2-7; the D gene is possibly TRBD1 (6 bases). The CDR3 has 15 amino acids. Trimming removed 0 bases from V and 5 bases from J, with 14 bases in between. The germline CDR1 and CDR2 sequences are MGHRA and YSYEKL. In DNA, the CDR3 is TGCGCCAGCAGCCAAGATACAGGGCGGACGGACGAGCAGTACTTC. Translating it yields CASSQDTGRTDEQYF.

This sequence joins TRBV27 and TRBJ1-5; 11 positions match TRBD1. From germline, CDR1 is MNHEY and CDR2 SMNVEV (reference sequence). The CDR3 totals 16 residues. V trimming: 3 bases; J trimming: 6 bases; junction bases outside the gene matches: 7. In DNA, the CDR3 is TGTGCCAGCAGTTTGTCGGGACAGGGGGGAAGTCAGCCCCAGCATTTT. This encodes CASSLSGQGGSQPQHF.

CDR3 sequence: CSVEVEQAFF. The CDR3 DNA reads TGCAGCGTTGAAGTGGAGCAAGCTTTCTTT. The rearrangement links TRBV29-1 to TRBJ1-1; no reliable D call. The V gene's germline CDR1 is SQVTM and CDR2 ANQGSEA. The ends were cut back, 1 base at V and 9 bases at J, with 6 bases in the middle. The length of the CDR3 is 10 residues.

This clone turned up a few times. V gene TRBV7-9 combines with J gene TRBJ1-2, with D tentatively TRBD1 (6 bases). The CDR3 consists of 15 residues. V was shortened by 1 base and J by 8 bases, with 17 bases between the two germline ends. In germline, CDR1 is SEHNR, CDR2 FQNEAQ (reference sequence). Written as DNA, the CDR3 is TGTGCCAGCAGCTTAGAGGGGACACCCATGGGAGGCTACACCTTC. Residues: CASSLEGTPMGGYTF.

This clone ranks as medium-sized. The V and J genes are TRBV19 and TRBJ2-1, with 8 positions matching TRBD2. This CDR3 has 14 amino acids. Germline CDR1 is LNHDA and CDR2 is SQIVND (reference sequence). The V gene end was trimmed by 7 bases and the J gene end by 2 bases; junction bases not matched to a gene: 4. CDR3 sequence reads: CASNAGGTYNEQFF. CDR3 coding DNA: TGTGCCAGTAATGCGGGGGGAACCTACAATGAGCAGTTCTTC. The whole variable domain, remainder taken from reference TRBV19 and TRBJ2-1, is DGGITQSPKYLFRKEGQNVTLSCEQNLNHDAMYWYRQDPGQGLRLIYYSQIVNDFQKGDIAEGYSVSREKKESFPLTVTSAQKNPTAFYLCASNAGGTYNEQFFGPGTRLTVL.

This clone was counted between two and nine times. J is TRBJ2-7 and V is TRBV13, with D hard to call. The CDR3 is 13 residues long. The germline CDR1 and CDR2 sequences are PRHDT and FYEKMQ (reference sequence). Trimming took off 5 bases at V and 3 bases at J, with 11 bases between the two ends. The CDR3 DNA follows: TGTGCCAGCAGCCGCATGAACTTCTACGAGCAGTACTTC. Protein product: CASSRMNFYEQYF.

This rearrangement joins TRBV9 to TRBJ1-2; 7 bases agree with TRBD1. This CDR3 contains 13 residues. V lost 4 bases, J lost 10 bases, and 10 bases stayed unmatched. Per the germline V gene, CDR1 is SGDLS and CDR2 is YYNGEE. The CDR3 DNA is TGTGCCAGCAGCTCTAGCGGGGGACAGCTCTACACCTTC. Translating it yields CASSSSGGQLYTF.

This chain uses TRBV10-2 with TRBJ1-2, with D unresolved. The V gene's germline CDR1 is WSHSY and CDR2 SAAADI. Deletions cut 3 bases from V and 4 bases from J, with 12 bases between. The CDR3 loop spans 14 amino acids. The CDR3 DNA reads as TGCGCCAGCAGTGATGGCCCCAATCCCTATGGCTACACCTTC. Translated, it gives CASSDGPNPYGYTF.

The J gene is TRBJ2-1, the V gene TRBV25-1, with TRBD2 as a possible D gene (5 bases). The CDR3 length is 14 residues. V lost 4 bases, J lost 4 bases, and 11 bases lay in between. The germline CDR1 and CDR2 sequences are MGHDK and SYGVNS. As DNA, the CDR3 is TGTGCCAGCAGTGCCGCTACTAGTTACAATGAGCAGTTCTTC. Amino acid sequence: CASSAATSYNEQFF. Supplemented by reference TRBV25-1 and TRBJ2-1, the full variable domain reads EADIYQTPRYLVIGTGKKITLECSQTMGHDKMYWYQQDPGMELHLIHYSYGVNSTEKGDLSSESTVSRIRTEHFPLTLESARPSHTSQYLCASSAATSYNEQFFGPGTRLTVL.

The chain uses TRBV25-1 and TRBJ1-1; no clear D gene. With 5 bases removed from V and 8 bases from J, the gap between germline ends came to 6 bases. The CDR3 runs 10 residues. The V gene's germline CDR1 is MGHDK and CDR2 SYGVNS. The CDR3 loop is CASSNGEAFF. DNA of the CDR3: TGTGCCAGCAGTAATGGAGAAGCTTTCTTT.

The J gene is TRBJ1-6, the V gene TRBV7-9; D unresolved. The CDR3 is 12 amino acids. V lost 2 bases, J lost 11 bases, and 7 bases lay in between. CDR1 is SEHNR, CDR2 FQNEAQ, per germline (reference sequence). The DNA for the CDR3 is TGTGCCAGCAGCTTACCCAGCGCACCCCTCCACTTT. Protein sequence: CASSLPSAPLHF.

The genes are TRBV7-9 and TRBJ2-3; TRBD1 might be the D (5 bases). Trimming left V 5 bases short and J 1 base short, with 13 bases between. CDR3 length equals 15 residues. Germline V gives CDR1 SEHNR, CDR2 FQNEAQ (reference sequence). CDR3: CASSATGVRTDTQYF. The CDR3 bases are TGTGCCAGCAGCGCCACAGGTGTCCGCACAGATACGCAGTATTTT. The complete variable domain, with remaining parts taken from reference TRBV7-9 and TRBJ2-3, reads DTGVSQNPRHKITKRGQNVTFRCDPISEHNRLYWYRQTLGQGPEFLTYFQNEAQLEKSRLLSDRFSAERPKGSFSTLEIQRTEQGDSAMYLCASSATGVRTDTQYFGPGTRLTVL.

This sequence joins TRBV5-6 and TRBJ1-2, with no clear D. Germline CDR1 reads SGHDT; CDR2 reads YYEEEE. Trimming cost V 0 bases and J 5 bases, with 14 bases left between them. This CDR3 is built from 15 residues. CDR3 region: CASSLGSIVVYGYTF. The CDR3 DNA sequence: TGTGCCAGCAGCTTGGGCTCGATAGTAGTTTATGGCTACACCTTC.

CDR3 nucleotide sequence: TGCGCCAGCAGCCAAGATGCCAGCATGGAGCAGTTCTTC. Its translation: CASSQDASMEQFF. The rearrangement links TRBV4-3 to TRBJ2-1; D uncertain. Trimming took off 0 bases at V and 10 bases at J, with 10 bases between the two ends. Germline loops: CDR1 LGHNA, CDR2 YSLEER. CDR3 length: 13 residues.

A single count supports this clone. This rearrangement joins TRBV30 to TRBJ2-1; D may be TRBD2 (6 bases). Trimming shortened V by 4 bases and J by 9 bases, and 13 bases separated the two germline ends. CDR3 length equals 12 residues. Germline values: CDR1 GTSNPN, CDR2 SVGIG (reference sequence). The CDR3: CAWIWDSGEQFF. As DNA, the CDR3 is TGTGCCTGGATTTGGGACTCGGGTGAGCAGTTCTTC.

The chain combines TRBV7-9 with TRBJ2-7, with TRBD1 identical over 9 bases. The CDR3 contains 15 residues. The V gene's germline CDR1 is SEHNR and CDR2 FQNEAQ (reference sequence). V was clipped by 5 bases and J by 0 bases; unmatched bases: 5. CDR3 in amino acids: CASSARTGDSYEQYF. The CDR3 region has the DNA TGTGCCAGCAGCGCTCGGACAGGGGACTCCTACGAGCAGTACTTC.

The V call is TRBV13, the J call TRBJ1-1, with D hard to call. The germline V gene has CDR1 PRHDT and CDR2 FYEKMQ (reference sequence). CDR3 length: 14 amino acids. Trimming left V 5 bases short and J 8 bases short, with 18 bases between. The CDR3, as DNA: TGTGCCAGCAGCCCCGGGTCCTCAGGCCCCGAAGCTTTCTTT. It specifies CASSPGSSGPEAFF.

The chain couples TRBV7-9 to TRBJ1-2; unclear D gene. CDR3 length equals 12 residues. Trimming took 4 bases from V and 4 from J, leaving 7 bases between them. Germline CDR1 and CDR2: SEHNR and FQNEAQ (reference sequence). The CDR3 nucleotides are TGTGCCAGCAGCTCCGGATCCTATGGCTACACCTTC. Its protein is CASSSGSYGYTF.

This clone showed up just once. This chain connects TRBV6-1 to TRBJ2-5; 7 positions agree with TRBD2. The assigned J gene may be wrong: the sequence end matches TRBJ2-7 better. The CDR3 loop spans 15 amino acids. Germline CDR1 reads MNHNS; CDR2 reads SASEGT. CDR3 sequence reads: CASSETASGSYEQYF. The CDR3 DNA follows: TGTGCCAGCAGTGAAACGGCTAGCGGTTCCTACGAGCAGTACTTC.

J is TRBJ1-1 and V is TRBV6-5, with TRBD1 as a possible D gene (5 bases). This CDR3 region has 14 residues. Germline-derived CDR1 and CDR2 are MNHEY and SVGAGI. V lost 6 bases to trimming and J lost 6 bases, with 17 bases between them. Written as DNA, the CDR3 is TGTGCCAGCAGGGGGGACCCGCAGCTCCCTGAAGCTTTCTTT. Translation gives CASRGDPQLPEAFF.